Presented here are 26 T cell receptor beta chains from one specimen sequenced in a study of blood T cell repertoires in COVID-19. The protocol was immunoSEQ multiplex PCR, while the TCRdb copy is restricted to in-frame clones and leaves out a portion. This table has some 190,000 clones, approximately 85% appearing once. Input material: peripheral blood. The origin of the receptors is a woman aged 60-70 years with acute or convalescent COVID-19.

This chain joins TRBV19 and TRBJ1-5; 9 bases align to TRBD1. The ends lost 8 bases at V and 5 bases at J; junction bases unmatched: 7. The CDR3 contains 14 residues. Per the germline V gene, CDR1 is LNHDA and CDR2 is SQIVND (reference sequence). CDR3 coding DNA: TGTGCCAGTTCACTACAGGGGGCATATCAGCCCCAGCATTTT. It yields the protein CASSLQGAYQPQHF.

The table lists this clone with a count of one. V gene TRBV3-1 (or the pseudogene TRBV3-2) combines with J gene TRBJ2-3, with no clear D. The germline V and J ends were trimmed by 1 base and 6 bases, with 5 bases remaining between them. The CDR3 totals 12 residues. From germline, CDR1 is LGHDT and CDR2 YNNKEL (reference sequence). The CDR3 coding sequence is TGTGCCAGCAGCCAAGTCCAGGATACGCAGTATTTT. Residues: CASSQVQDTQYF.

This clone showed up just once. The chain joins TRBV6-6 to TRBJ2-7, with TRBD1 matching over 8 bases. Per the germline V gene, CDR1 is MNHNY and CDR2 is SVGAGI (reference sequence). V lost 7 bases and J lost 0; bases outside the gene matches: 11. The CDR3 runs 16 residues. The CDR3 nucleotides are TGTGCCAGCACTCGGGACAGGTCCACGAGCTCCTACGAGCAGTACTTC. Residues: CASTRDRSTSSYEQYF.

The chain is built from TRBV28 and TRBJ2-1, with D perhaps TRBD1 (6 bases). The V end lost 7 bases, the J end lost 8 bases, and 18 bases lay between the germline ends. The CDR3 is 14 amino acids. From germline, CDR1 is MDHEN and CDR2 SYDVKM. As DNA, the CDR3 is TGTGCCAGCACAAATGACAATCCAGGGGATGAGCAGTTCTTC. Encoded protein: CASTNDNPGDEQFF.

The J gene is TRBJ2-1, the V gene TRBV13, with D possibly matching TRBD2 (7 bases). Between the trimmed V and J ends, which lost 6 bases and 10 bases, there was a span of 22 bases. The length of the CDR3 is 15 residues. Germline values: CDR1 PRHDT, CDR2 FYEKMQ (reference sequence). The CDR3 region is CASRPRGGVRREQFF. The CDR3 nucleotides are TGTGCCAGCAGACCCAGAGGGGGGGTTCGTAGGGAGCAGTTCTTC.

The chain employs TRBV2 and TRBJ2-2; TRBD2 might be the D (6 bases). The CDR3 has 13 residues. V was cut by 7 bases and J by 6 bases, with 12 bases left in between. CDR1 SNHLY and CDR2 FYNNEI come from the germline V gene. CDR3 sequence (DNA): TGTGCCAGCAATAGCGGCTCCTCCGGGGAGCTGTTTTTT. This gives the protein CASNSGSSGELFF.

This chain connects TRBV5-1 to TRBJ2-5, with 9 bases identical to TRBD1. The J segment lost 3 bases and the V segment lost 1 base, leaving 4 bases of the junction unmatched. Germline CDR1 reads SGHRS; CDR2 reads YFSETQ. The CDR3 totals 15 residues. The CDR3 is CASSLTGGKEETQYF. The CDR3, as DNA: TGCGCCAGCAGCTTGACAGGGGGCAAGGAAGAGACCCAGTACTTC.

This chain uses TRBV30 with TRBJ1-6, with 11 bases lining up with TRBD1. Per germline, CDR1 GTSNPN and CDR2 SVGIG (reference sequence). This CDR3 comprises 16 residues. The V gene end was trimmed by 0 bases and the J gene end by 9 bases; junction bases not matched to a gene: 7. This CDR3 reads CAWSVPGTGGRSPLHF. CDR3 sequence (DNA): TGTGCCTGGAGTGTACCCGGGACAGGGGGTCGTTCACCCCTCCACTTT.

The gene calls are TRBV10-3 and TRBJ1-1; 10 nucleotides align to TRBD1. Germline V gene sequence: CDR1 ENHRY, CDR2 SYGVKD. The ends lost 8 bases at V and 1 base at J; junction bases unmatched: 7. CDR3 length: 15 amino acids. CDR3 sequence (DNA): TGTGCCATCTCTCCCCGGGACAGGGGGAACACTGAAGCTTTCTTT. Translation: CAISPRDRGNTEAFF.

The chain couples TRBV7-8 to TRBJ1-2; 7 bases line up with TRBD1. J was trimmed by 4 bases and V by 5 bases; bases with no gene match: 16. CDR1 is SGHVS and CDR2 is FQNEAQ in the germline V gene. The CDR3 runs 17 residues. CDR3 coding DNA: TGTGCCAGCAGCCTGAGACAGGGTTCCTCCCGCCTCTATGGCTACACCTTC. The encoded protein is CASSLRQGSSRLYGYTF.

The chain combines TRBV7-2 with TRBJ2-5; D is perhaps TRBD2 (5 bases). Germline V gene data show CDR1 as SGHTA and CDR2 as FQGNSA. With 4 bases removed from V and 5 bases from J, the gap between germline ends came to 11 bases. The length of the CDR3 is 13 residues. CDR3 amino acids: CASSSGKGETQYF. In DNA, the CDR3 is TGTGCCAGCAGCTCCGGGAAAGGGGAGACCCAGTACTTC.

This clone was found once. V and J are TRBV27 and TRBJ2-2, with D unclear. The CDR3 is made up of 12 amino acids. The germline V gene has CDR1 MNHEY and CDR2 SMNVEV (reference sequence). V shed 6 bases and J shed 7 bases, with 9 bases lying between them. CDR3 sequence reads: CASSQRFGELFF. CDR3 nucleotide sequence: TGTGCCAGCAGCCAGAGGTTCGGGGAGCTGTTTTTT.

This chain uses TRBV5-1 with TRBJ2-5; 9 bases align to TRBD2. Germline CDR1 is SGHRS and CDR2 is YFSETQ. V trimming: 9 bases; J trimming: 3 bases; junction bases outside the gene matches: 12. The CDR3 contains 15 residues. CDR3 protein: CATGYSGRREETQYF. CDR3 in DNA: TGCGCCACCGGATATAGCGGGAGAAGGGAAGAGACCCAGTACTTC.

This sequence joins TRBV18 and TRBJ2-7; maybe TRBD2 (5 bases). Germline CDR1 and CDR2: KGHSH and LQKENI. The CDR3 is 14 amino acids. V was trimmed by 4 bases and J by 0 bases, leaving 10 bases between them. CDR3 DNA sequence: TGTGCCAGCTCACTACAGCGGACCTCCTACGAGCAGTACTTC. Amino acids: CASSLQRTSYEQYF. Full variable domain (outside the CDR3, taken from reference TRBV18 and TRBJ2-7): NAGVMQNPRHLVRRRGQEARLRCSPMKGHSHVYWYRQLPEEGLKFMVYLQKENIIDESGMPKERFSAEFPKEGPSILRIQQVVRGDSAAYFCASSLQRTSYEQYFGPGTRLTVT.

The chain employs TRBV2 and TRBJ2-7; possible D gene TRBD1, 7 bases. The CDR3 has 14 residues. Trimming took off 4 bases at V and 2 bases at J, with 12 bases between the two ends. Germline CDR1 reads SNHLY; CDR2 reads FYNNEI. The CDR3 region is CASSVAGQTYEQYF. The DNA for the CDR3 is TGTGCCAGCAGTGTCGCGGGACAGACCTACGAGCAGTACTTC.

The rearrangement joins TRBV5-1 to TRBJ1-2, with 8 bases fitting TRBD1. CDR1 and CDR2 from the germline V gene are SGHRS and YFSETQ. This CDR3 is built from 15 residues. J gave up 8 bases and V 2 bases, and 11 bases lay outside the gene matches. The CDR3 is CASSFSGTGGFGYTF. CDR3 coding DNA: TGCGCCAGCAGCTTCTCCGGGACAGGAGGTTTCGGCTACACCTTC.

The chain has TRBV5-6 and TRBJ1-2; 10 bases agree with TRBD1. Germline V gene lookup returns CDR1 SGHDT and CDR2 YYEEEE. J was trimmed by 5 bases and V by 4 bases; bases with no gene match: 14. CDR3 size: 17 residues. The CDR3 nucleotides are TGTGCCAGCAGCGAGGACAGGGGGGAGTTACATAGGTATGGCTACACCTTC. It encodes CASSEDRGELHRYGYTF.

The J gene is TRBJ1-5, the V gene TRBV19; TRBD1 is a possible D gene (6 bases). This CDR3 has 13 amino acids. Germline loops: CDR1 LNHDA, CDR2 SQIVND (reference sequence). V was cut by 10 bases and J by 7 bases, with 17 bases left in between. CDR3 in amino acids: CATNTGPRQPQHF. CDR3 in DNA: TGTGCCACTAACACAGGGCCCAGGCAGCCCCAGCATTTT. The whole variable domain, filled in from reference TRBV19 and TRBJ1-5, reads DGGITQSPKYLFRKEGQNVTLSCEQNLNHDAMYWYRQDPGQGLRLIYYSQIVNDFQKGDIAEGYSVSREKKESFPLTVTSAQKNPTAFYLCATNTGPRQPQHFGDGTRLSIL.

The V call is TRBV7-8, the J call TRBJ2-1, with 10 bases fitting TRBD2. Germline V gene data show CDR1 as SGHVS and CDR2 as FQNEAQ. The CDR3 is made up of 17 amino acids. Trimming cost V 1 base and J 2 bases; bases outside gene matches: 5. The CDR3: CASSLGGLAAPYNEQFF. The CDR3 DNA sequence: TGTGCCAGCAGCTTAGGCGGACTAGCGGCCCCCTACAATGAGCAGTTCTTC.

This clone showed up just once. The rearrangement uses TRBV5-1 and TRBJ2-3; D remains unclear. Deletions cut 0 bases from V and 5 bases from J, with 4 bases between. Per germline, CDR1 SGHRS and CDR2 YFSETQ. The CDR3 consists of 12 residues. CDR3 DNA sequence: TGCGCCAGCAGCTTGGGGCAAGATACGCAGTATTTT. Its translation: CASSLGQDTQYF.

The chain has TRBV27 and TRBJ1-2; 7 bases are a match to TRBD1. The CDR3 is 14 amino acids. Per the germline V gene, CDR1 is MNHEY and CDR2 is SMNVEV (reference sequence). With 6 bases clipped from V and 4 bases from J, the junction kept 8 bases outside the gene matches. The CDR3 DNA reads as TGTGCCAGCAGACGAACAGGGGCGGGCTATGGCTACACCTTC. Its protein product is CASRRTGAGYGYTF.

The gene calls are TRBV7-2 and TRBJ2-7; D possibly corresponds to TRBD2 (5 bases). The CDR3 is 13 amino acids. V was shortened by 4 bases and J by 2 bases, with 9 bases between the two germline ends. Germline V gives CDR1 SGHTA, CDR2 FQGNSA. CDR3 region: CASSSTSAYEQYF. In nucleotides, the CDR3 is TGTGCCAGCAGCTCAACTAGTGCCTACGAGCAGTACTTC.

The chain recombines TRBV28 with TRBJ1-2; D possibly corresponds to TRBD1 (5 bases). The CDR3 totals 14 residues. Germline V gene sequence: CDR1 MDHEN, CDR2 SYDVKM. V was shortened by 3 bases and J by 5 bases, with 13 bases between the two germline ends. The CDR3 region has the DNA TGTGCCAGCAGTTTTTTCGCGGGGCGGTATGGCTACACCTTC. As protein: CASSFFAGRYGYTF.

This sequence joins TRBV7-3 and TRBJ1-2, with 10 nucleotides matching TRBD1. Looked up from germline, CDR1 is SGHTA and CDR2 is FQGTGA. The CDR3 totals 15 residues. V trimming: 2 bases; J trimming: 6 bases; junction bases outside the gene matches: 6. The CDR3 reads CASSLGVGTGDGYTF. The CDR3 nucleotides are TGTGCCAGCAGCTTAGGGGTCGGGACAGGGGATGGCTACACCTTC.

The CDR3 sequence is CASSAQGLHSGNTIYF. The CDR3 nucleotides are TGTGCCAGCAGTGCCCAGGGCCTTCACTCTGGAAACACCATATATTTT. The gene calls are TRBV25-1 and TRBJ1-3, with D tentatively TRBD1 (5 bases). Per germline, CDR1 MGHDK and CDR2 SYGVNS. V lost 4 bases and J 0 bases, leaving 13 bases between the germline ends. CDR3 length: 16 amino acids.

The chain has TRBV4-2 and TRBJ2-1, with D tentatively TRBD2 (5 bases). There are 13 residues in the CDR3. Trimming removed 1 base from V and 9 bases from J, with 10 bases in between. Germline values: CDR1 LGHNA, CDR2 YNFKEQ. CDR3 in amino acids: CASSQVGSGEQFF. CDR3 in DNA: TGTGCCAGCAGCCAAGTGGGGAGTGGTGAGCAGTTCTTC.